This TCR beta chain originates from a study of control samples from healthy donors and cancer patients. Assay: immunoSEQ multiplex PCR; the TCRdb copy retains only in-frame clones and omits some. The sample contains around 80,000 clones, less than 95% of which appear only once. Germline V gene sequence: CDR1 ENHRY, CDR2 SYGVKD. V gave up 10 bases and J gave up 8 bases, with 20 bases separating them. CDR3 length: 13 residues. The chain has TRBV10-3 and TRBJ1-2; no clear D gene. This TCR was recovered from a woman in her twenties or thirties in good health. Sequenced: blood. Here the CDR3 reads CATAPRQRFGYTF. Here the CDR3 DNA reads TGTGCCACCGCCCCTCGGCAAAGGTTCGGCTACACCTTC.